This record looks at one TCR beta chain sequence and its context. This sample is drawn from a study of blood T cell repertoires in COVID-19. Clones were read by immunoSEQ multiplex PCR, and TCRdb kept only the in-frame ones, dropping some. The sample carries fewer than 350,000 clones, 91% recorded once. Germline CDR1 reads LNHDA; CDR2 reads SQIVND (reference sequence). V lost 3 bases, J lost 2 bases, and 5 bases stayed unmatched. The CDR3 spans 15 residues. The rearrangement joins TRBV19 to TRBJ2-3, with 7 bases that match TRBD1. Material for sequencing was PBMCs or T cells enriched from blood (not recorded which). The origin of this receptor is a man in his forties who had been exposed to COVID-19. The CDR3 spells CASSIRDSDTDTQYF. CDR3 nucleotide sequence: TGTGCCAGTAGTATCCGGGACAGCGACACAGATACGCAGTATTTT. The full variable domain, rest sourced from reference TRBV19 and TRBJ2-3, is DGGITQSPKYLFRKEGQNVTLSCEQNLNHDAMYWYRQDPGQGLRLIYYSQIVNDFQKGDIAEGYSVSREKKESFPLTVTSAQKNPTAFYLCASSIRDSDTDTQYFGPGTRLTVL.